A single sample gave rise to the 3 T cell receptor beta chains below, sequenced in a study of read filtering for tumor transcriptome and immune sequencing. This library used roughly 400 ng RNA and molecular barcoded adaptors spanning alpha/delta and beta/gamma chains. TCRdb independently ran MiXCR on the reads; one entry per CDR3 protein. This table holds about 38,000 distinct CDR3 sequences, approximately 14% found once. What was sequenced was a population of CD138-negative cells sorted from bone marrow. The receptors come from a donor aged 40 or older with multiple myeloma.

This clonotype came up many times. V gene TRBV11-2 combines with J gene TRBJ1-6; D may be TRBD1 (6 bases). With 11 bases removed from V and 5 bases from J, the gap between germline ends came to 22 bases. The germline CDR1 and CDR2 sequences are SGHAT and FQNNGV. The CDR3 extends over 16 amino acids. CDR3 amino acids: CAGRRGLGGDNSPLHF. The CDR3 region has the DNA TGTGCCGGACGGAGGGGCCTTGGGGGCGATAATTCACCCCTCCACTTT.

This clonotype was found once. The chain links TRBV7-9 to TRBJ2-5; D call uncertain. Germline values: CDR1 SEHNR, CDR2 FQNEAQ (reference sequence). Between the trimmed V and J ends, which lost 5 bases and 5 bases, there was a span of 12 bases. The CDR3 is 13 amino acids. For the CDR3, the DNA is TGTGCCAGCAGCCCAGCCTATTTGGAGACCCAGTACTTC. Translating gives CASSPAYLETQYF.

This clonotype was counted ten times or more. V gene TRBV6-5 combines with J gene TRBJ2-3; 7 bases line up with TRBD1. Trimming removed 2 bases from V and 4 bases from J; junction bases left unmatched: 0. The CDR3 spans 13 residues. Germline loops: CDR1 MNHEY, CDR2 SVGAGI. The CDR3 sequence: CASSYQGADTQYF. In DNA form, the CDR3 reads TGTGCCAGCAGTTACCAGGGGGCAGATACGCAGTATTTT.